These T cell receptor beta chains were read from a single sample in a study of shared clonotypes between healthy human individuals. Libraries were prepared by immunoSEQ multiplex PCR; TCRdb keeps only in-frame clonotypes and omits some of them. The table shows about 2,500,000 clones, with around nine tenths occurring only once. Sequencing was carried out using naive CD4+ T cells sorted from blood. These receptors were obtained from a man aged 18 to 29 in good health. Each CDR3 is given with its conserved first and last residue. D genes are given only for firm matches. Size values are once, few and many counts, or a class for expanded clones, and some rows have none.

>TRBJ2-3|.|.|TRBV5-1
CASSLAQWDTQYF
TGCGCCAGCAGCTTGGCCCAATGGGATACGCAGTATTTT
>TRBJ1-3|TRBD1|.|TRBV5-4
CASRRDRGSGNTIYF
TGTGCCAGCAGGCGGGACAGGGGATCCGGAAACACCATATATTTT
>TRBJ2-3|TRBD1|.|TRBV5-1
CASSLEGRGYTDTQYF
TGCGCCAGCAGCTTGGAAGGCAGGGGGTATACAGATACGCAGTATTTT
>TRBJ1-1|.|.|TRBV19
CASRGLGPEAFF
TGTGCCAGTAGGGGGTTGGGACCTGAAGCTTTCTTT
>TRBJ2-7|.|.|TRBV7-6
CASSLRDSSSYEQYF
TGTGCCAGCAGCCTCCGGGATTCGAGCTCCTACGAGCAGTACTTC
>TRBJ2-6|.|.|TRBV15
CATSTGALGANVLTF
TGTGCCACCAGCACGGGGGCTCTGGGGGCCAACGTCCTGACTTTC
>TRBJ1-3|.|.|TRBV30
CAWSRDGFSGNTIYF
TGTGCCTGGAGTAGGGATGGCTTCTCTGGAAACACCATATATTTT
>TRBJ1-1|TRBD1|.|TRBV28
CASPRDRGMNTEAFF
TGTGCCAGCCCAAGGGACAGGGGGATGAACACTGAAGCTTTCTTT
>TRBJ2-2|.|.|TRBV9
CASSVGGTLRTGELFF
TGTGCCAGCAGCGTAGGTGGGACGTTAAGGACCGGGGAGCTGTTTTTT
>TRBJ2-3|.|.|TRBV12-5
CASTDRDTQYF
TGTGCTAGTACCGACAGGGATACGCAGTATTTT
>TRBJ1-5|TRBD1|few|TRBV28
CASSRISDRQHF
TGTGCCAGCAGTCGAATCTCGGACAGGCAGCATTTT
>TRBJ2-5|TRBD2|.|TRBV11-2
CASSAGTSGETQYF
TGTGCCAGCAGCGCCGGGACTAGCGGGGAGACCCAGTACTTC
>TRBJ2-7|TRBD2|.|TRBV7-2
CASSLGTSAGEQYF
TGTGCCAGCAGCTTAGGGACTAGCGCGGGCGAGCAGTACTTC
>TRBJ2-7|.|.|TRBV6-6
CASSYGRIYEQYF
TGTGCCAGCAGTTACGGCAGGATCTACGAGCAGTACTTC
>TRBJ1-1|.|.|TRBV19
CASSERVWNTEAFF
TGTGCCAGTAGCGAAAGGGTTTGGAACACTGAAGCTTTCTTT
>TRBJ1-2|.|.|TRBV28
CASRGSNYGYTF
TGTGCCAGCAGAGGTTCTAACTATGGCTACACCTTC
>TRBJ2-5|TRBD1|.|TRBV4-3
CASSHTGTEIQETQYF
TGCGCCAGCAGCCATACCGGGACAGAGATCCAAGAGACCCAGTACTTC